This note documents a single TCR beta chain sequence. A single base is all that separates this from a far larger clone, so a read error is likely. Donation came from healthy HIV-negative adults that had no recent acute infections or vaccinations. The sequenced material, unsorted PBMC DNA, was run on ten immunoSEQ deep assay plates. The table came from immunoSEQ multiplex PCR; TCRdb's copy has only in-frame clones and leaves some out. The sample shows about 490,000 clones, 81% of them seen only once. The data stem from a study of shared clonotypes between healthy human individuals. Germline CDR1 SQVTM, CDR2 ANQGSEA. The CDR3 loop spans 14 amino acids.

The TCR originated in a woman between 40 and 55 years old in good health. Some clones in this sample may be carry-over from other donors' samples. The sample consisted of PBMCs. V gene TRBV29-1 combines with J gene TRBJ1-2; TRBD1 matches at 9 bases. The CDR3 bases are TGCAGAGTGACCACAGGGGGCCTGGACTATGGCTACACCTTC. Protein: CRVTTGGLDYGYTF.